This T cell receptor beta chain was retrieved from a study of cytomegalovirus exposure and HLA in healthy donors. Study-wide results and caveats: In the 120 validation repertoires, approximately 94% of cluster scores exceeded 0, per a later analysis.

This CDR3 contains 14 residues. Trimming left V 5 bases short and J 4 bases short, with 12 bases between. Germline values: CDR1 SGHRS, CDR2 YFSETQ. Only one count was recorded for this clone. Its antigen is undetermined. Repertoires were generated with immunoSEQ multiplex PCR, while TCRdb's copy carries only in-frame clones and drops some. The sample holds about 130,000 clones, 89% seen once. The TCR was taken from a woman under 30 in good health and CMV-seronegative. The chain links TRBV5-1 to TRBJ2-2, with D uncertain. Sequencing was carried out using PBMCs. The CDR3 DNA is TGCGCCAGCAGTGAGACTCCGGGCACCGGGGAGCTGTTTTTT. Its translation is CASSETPGTGELFF.